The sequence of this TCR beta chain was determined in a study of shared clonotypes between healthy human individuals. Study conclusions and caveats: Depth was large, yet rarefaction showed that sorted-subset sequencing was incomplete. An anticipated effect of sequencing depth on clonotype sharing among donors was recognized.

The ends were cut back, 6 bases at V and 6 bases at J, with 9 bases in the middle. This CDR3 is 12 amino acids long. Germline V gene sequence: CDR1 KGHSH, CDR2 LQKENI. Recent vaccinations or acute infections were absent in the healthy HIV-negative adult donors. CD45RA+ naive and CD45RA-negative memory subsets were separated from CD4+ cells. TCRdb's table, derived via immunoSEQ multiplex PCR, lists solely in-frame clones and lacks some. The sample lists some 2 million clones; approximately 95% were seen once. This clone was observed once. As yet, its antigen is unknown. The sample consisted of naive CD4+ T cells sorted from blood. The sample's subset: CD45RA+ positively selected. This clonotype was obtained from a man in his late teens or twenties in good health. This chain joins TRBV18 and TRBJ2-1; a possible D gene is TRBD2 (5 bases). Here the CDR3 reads CASSSAGNEQFF. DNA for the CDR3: TGTGCCAGCTCCTCGGCGGGCAATGAGCAGTTCTTC.